This TCR beta chain was profiled in a study of blood T cell repertoires in COVID-19. Study-wide context: From the United States, Italy and Spain came samples of acute and convalescent COVID-19. T cells, B-cell-depleted T cells, or PBMCs provided the cDNA or gDNA that served as material.

In the study's own analysis: Amplified reference gene primers provided the basis for estimating nucleated cell counts. TCRdb's copy holds only in-frame clones and misses some; the assay was immunoSEQ multiplex PCR. V, J and clone size reflect that table, while D and trimming were determined from the DNA. The sample shows about 50,000 clones, about 88% of them seen only once. On this clone itself: An end of the junction differs from the germline gene, which may be a read error. The sample carries other DNA sequences with the same CDR3.

Germline V gene sequence: CDR1 SEHNR, CDR2 FQNEAQ (reference sequence). CDR3 length equals 15 residues. The chain carries TRBV7-9 and TRBJ2-7; maybe TRBD1 (7 bases). The sample comprised peripheral blood. The clonotype was recovered from a man in his fifties with active COVID-19. Here the CDR3 DNA reads TGTGCCAGCAGCCCCAGGGGGGTGGGCTCCTACGAGCAATACTTC. Translation gives CASSPRGVGSYEQYF.